This passage covers 10 T cell receptor beta chains from one sample sequenced in a study of neurological immune-mediated disorders (dated by TCRdb to between 2018 and 2021). Library preparation employed 5' RACE. TCRdb shows the sequencer as Illumina HiSeq 2500. The public reads were reprocessed in TCRdb via fastp at Q25 and MiXCR, keeping in-frame beta chains. Entries are consolidated by CDR3 protein sequence, retaining the most common genes and DNA. This sample has 20,000 to 25,000 distinct CDR3 sequences in its table, and less than 15% of those were observed once. The top ten clones comprise 5.5% of the sample. Per the publication, the time point label means: technical triplicate 1. Material: CD4+ T cells from blood. These receptors were taken from a female donor with HTLV-1-associated myelopathy (HAM/TSP).

This clonotype showed up many times. J is TRBJ2-6 and V is TRBV20-1, with D uncertain. Trimming took 3 bases from V and 1 from J, leaving 10 bases between them. This CDR3 is built from 15 residues. Germline assignment: CDR1 DFQATT and CDR2 SNEGSKA (reference sequence). The CDR3 bases are TGCAGTGCTAGGCTCCCTGCGTCTGGGGCCAACGTCCTGACTTTC. This sequence encodes CSARLPASGANVLTF.

This clonotype was seen ten or more times. The V and J genes are TRBV6-6 and TRBJ1-5, with D possibly TRBD1 on 5 matching bases. The CDR3 loop spans 15 amino acids. V was clipped by 2 bases and J by 0 bases, with 8 bases between them. Germline assignment: CDR1 MNHNY and CDR2 SVGAGI (reference sequence). CDR3: CASSYVGGSNQPQHF. In DNA form, the CDR3 reads TGTGCCAGCAGTTACGTCGGGGGTAGCAATCAGCCCCAGCATTTT.

By its share, this clonotype is medium-sized. The J gene is TRBJ2-5, the V gene TRBV20-1, with 10 bases lining up with TRBD2. Germline values: CDR1 DFQATT, CDR2 SNEGSKA (reference sequence). Trimming cost V 4 bases and J 3 bases; bases outside gene matches: 5. The CDR3 is 14 amino acids. This chain's CDR3 is CSATSSGGKETQYF. The DNA for the CDR3 is TGCAGTGCTACCTCTAGCGGGGGAAAAGAGACCCAGTACTTC.

This clonotype was counted many times. The gene calls are TRBV7-6 and TRBJ2-7; D is undetermined. Trimming pared 1 base from V and 0 bases from J, leaving 10 bases between. The CDR3 spans 15 residues. The germline V gene encodes CDR1 SGHVS and CDR2 FNYEAQ. The CDR3 region is CASSLGIRSSYEQYF. The DNA of the CDR3 is TGTGCCAGCAGCTTAGGCATCCGGAGCTCCTACGAGCAGTACTTC.

This clonotype was observed at least ten times. The rearrangement links TRBV5-1 to TRBJ2-2; D is unclear. CDR3 length: 14 residues. Trimming shortened V by 4 bases and J by 2 bases, and 9 bases separated the two germline ends. Germline assignment: CDR1 SGHRS and CDR2 YFSETQ. CDR3 nucleotides: TGCGCCAGCAGCATAACCCATAACACCGGGGAGCTGTTTTTT. Translation: CASSITHNTGELFF. The complete variable domain, with remaining parts taken from reference TRBV5-1 and TRBJ2-2, reads KAGVTQTPRYLIKTRGQQVTLSCSPISGHRSVSWYQQTPGQGLQFLFEYFSETQRNKGNFPGRFSGRQFSNSRSEMNVSTLELGDSALYLCASSITHNTGELFFGEGSRLTVL.

There are many counts of this clonotype. J is TRBJ1-5 and V is TRBV20-1; D is unclear. The CDR3 covers 15 residues. V was clipped by 3 bases and J by 0 bases, with 12 bases between them. Germline-derived CDR1 and CDR2 are DFQATT and SNEGSKA (reference sequence). The CDR3 here is CSARSGVGSNQPQHF. CDR3 bases: TGCAGTGCTAGGTCAGGTGTGGGTAGCAATCAGCCCCAGCATTTT.

The sample holds many counts of this clonotype. CDR3 coding DNA: TGTGCCAGCAGTTTAAGGGGGCGCCGAACTGAAGCTTTCTTT. Amino acid sequence: CASSLRGRRTEAFF. V and J are TRBV12-3 or TRBV12-4 and TRBJ1-1; 7 bases are a match to TRBD1. V dropped 2 bases and J dropped 5; count of bases not matched to a gene: 5. The length of the CDR3 is 14 residues.

In this sample, this clonotype is medium-sized. The rearrangement links TRBV29-1 to TRBJ2-3; TRBD1 matches at 7 bases. J gave up 0 bases and V 4 bases, and 7 bases lay outside the gene matches. In germline, CDR1 is SQVTM, CDR2 ANQGSEA. The CDR3 spans 15 residues. In nucleotides, the CDR3 is TGCAGCGTTGGGGAAGACAGGGTCAGCACAGATACGCAGTATTTT. Translation gives CSVGEDRVSTDTQYF.

At least ten counts were recorded for this clonotype. This rearrangement joins TRBV12-3 or TRBV12-4 to TRBJ2-7, with D unclear. Deletions cut 5 bases from V and 2 bases from J, with 7 bases between. The CDR3 runs 12 residues. The CDR3 reads CASSRFAYEQYF. The DNA for the CDR3 is TGTGCCAGCAGTAGGTTTGCCTACGAGCAGTACTTC.

This clonotype was observed at least ten times. The gene calls are TRBV20-1 and TRBJ2-7; TRBD1 matches at 9 bases. J was trimmed by 5 bases and V by 5 bases; bases with no gene match: 7. CDR1 is DFQATT and CDR2 is SNEGSKA in the germline V gene (reference sequence). The CDR3 consists of 13 residues. CDR3 sequence: CSASATGGHEQYF. CDR3 DNA: TGCAGTGCTTCCGCGACAGGGGGTCACGAGCAGTACTTC.